These 11 T cell receptor beta chains came from one sample sequenced in a study of cytomegalovirus exposure and HLA in healthy donors. TCRdb's table, derived via immunoSEQ multiplex PCR, lists solely in-frame clones and lacks some. The sample lists about 47,000 clones, about 93% seen once, with 5.6% in the top ten. The sample taken for sequencing was PBMCs. The source of these receptors is a man between 18 and 35 years old in good health and CMV-seronegative.

The chain uses TRBV5-1 and TRBJ2-1; maybe TRBD1 (6 bases). Germline values: CDR1 SGHRS, CDR2 YFSETQ. The germline V and J ends were trimmed by 0 bases and 1 base, with 8 bases remaining between them. This CDR3 has 15 residues. The CDR3 DNA reads TGCGCCAGCAGCTTGGGGGACACATCCTACAATGAGCAGTTCTTC. As protein: CASSLGDTSYNEQFF.

This clone was detected only once. The chain joins TRBV19 to TRBJ2-1; TRBD1 matches at 7 bases. J was trimmed by 6 bases and V by 5 bases; bases with no gene match: 13. CDR1 and CDR2 from the germline V gene are LNHDA and SQIVND (reference sequence). The CDR3 spans 16 residues. The CDR3 bases are TGTGCCAGTAGTCTGCGACAGGGATGGTATGGCAATGAGCAGTTCTTC. It codes for CASSLRQGWYGNEQFF.

The CDR3 loop is CASSSGTGSDTQYF. CDR3 in DNA: TGTGCCAGCAGCTCCGGGACAGGTTCGGATACGCAGTATTTT. The chain recombines TRBV11-2 with TRBJ2-3; TRBD1 matches at 8 bases. The CDR3 is made up of 14 amino acids. Germline-derived CDR1 and CDR2 are SGHAT and FQNNGV. The V gene end was trimmed by 4 bases and the J gene end by 6 bases; junction bases not matched to a gene: 6. The whole variable domain, remainder taken from reference TRBV11-2 and TRBJ2-3, is EAGVAQSPRYKIIEKRQSVAFWCNPISGHATLYWYQQILGQGPKLLIQFQNNGVVDDSQLPKDRFSAERLKGVDSTLKIQPAKLEDSAVYLCASSSGTGSDTQYFGPGTRLTVL.

The V and J genes are TRBV4-2 and TRBJ2-6, with 8 bases fitting TRBD1. The CDR3 loop spans 16 amino acids. Looked up from germline, CDR1 is LGHNA and CDR2 is YNFKEQ. Trimming at V came to 2 bases and at J to 1 base, leaving 1 base not matched to a gene. DNA for the CDR3: TGTGCCAGCAGCCAACAGGGGGCGTCTGGGGCCAACGTCCTGACTTTC. Amino acid sequence: CASSQQGASGANVLTF.

V is TRBV13 and J is TRBJ2-1, with a weak D call TRBD2 (5 bases). In germline, CDR1 is PRHDT, CDR2 FYEKMQ (reference sequence). This CDR3 is built from 14 residues. V lost 0 bases to trimming and J lost 3 bases, with 6 bases between them. CDR3 coding DNA: TGTGCCAGCAGCTTAGGTGACTACTACAATGAGCAGTTCTTC. Amino acids: CASSLGDYYNEQFF.

V is TRBV6-4 and J is TRBJ2-1, with 7 positions matching TRBD1. Unmatched junction bases numbered 3, after V lost 6 bases and J lost 4 bases. The CDR3 covers 13 residues. Germline CDR1 and CDR2: MRHNA and SNTAGT. The DNA of the CDR3 is TGTGCCAGCAGCTCGGGACAGTACAATGAGCAGTTCTTC. It translates to CASSSGQYNEQFF.

V is TRBV5-1 and J is TRBJ2-7; TRBD2 agrees at 10 bases. The length of the CDR3 is 14 residues. J was trimmed by 3 bases and V by 0 bases; bases with no gene match: 0. Germline V gene lookup returns CDR1 SGHRS and CDR2 YFSETQ. This CDR3 is CASSLGTSGYEQYF. DNA for the CDR3: TGCGCCAGCAGCTTGGGGACTAGCGGCTACGAGCAGTACTTC.

The chain links TRBV5-4 to TRBJ2-3; TRBD1 matches 10 bases. The CDR3 has 16 residues. Germline loops: CDR1 SGHNT, CDR2 YYREEE (reference sequence). Germline trimming cut 2 bases from V and 2 bases from J; bases unmatched to any gene: 5. CDR3 sequence (DNA): TGTGCCAGCAGCTTCCCGGGACAGGGGATCACAGATACGCAGTATTTT. It yields the protein CASSFPGQGITDTQYF. Drawing the rest from reference TRBV5-4 and TRBJ2-3, the complete variable domain is ETGVTQSPTHLIKTRGQQVTLRCSSQSGHNTVSWYQQALGQGPQFIFQYYREEENGRGNFPPRFSGLQFPNYSSELNVNALELDDSALYLCASSFPGQGITDTQYFGPGTRLTVL.

This sequence joins TRBV6-6 and TRBJ2-7; 7 bases are a match to TRBD1. Germline CDR1 MNHNY, CDR2 SVGAGI (reference sequence). V dropped 6 bases and J dropped 5; count of bases not matched to a gene: 7. There are 13 residues in the CDR3. The CDR3 region has the DNA TGTGCCAGCAGGAAACAGGGGCCCGACGAGCAGTACTTC. Translated: CASRKQGPDEQYF.

The J gene is TRBJ2-3, the V gene TRBV5-1, with 7 bases identical to TRBD1. This CDR3 is 15 amino acids long. The junction had 4 bases not matched to a gene; V was cut back by 3 bases and J by 0 bases. Germline CDR1 reads SGHRS; CDR2 reads YFSETQ. For the CDR3, the DNA is TGCGCCAGCAGCTACGCGACAGGGAGCACAGATACGCAGTATTTT. Amino acids: CASSYATGSTDTQYF.

V usage is TRBV27 and J usage is TRBJ2-2; 8 nucleotides match TRBD1. The CDR3 contains 16 residues. The germline CDR1 and CDR2 sequences are MNHEY and SMNVEV (reference sequence). Trimming at V came to 5 bases and at J to 2 bases, leaving 7 bases not matched to a gene. CDR3 sequence reads: CASSKDRVVNTGELFF. As DNA, the CDR3 is TGTGCCAGCAGTAAGGACAGGGTGGTTAACACCGGGGAGCTGTTTTTT.